Sequencing of this T cell receptor (beta chain) was carried out in a study of T cells in Graves' hyperthyroidism and ophthalmopathy. Amplification of TCR beta CDR3 regions was performed using RNA transcripts as template. Researchers ran a first-round RT-PCR on the TCR CDR3 using the HTBI primer set. TCRdb fed the multiplex PCR reads into MiXCR, producing one record per CDR3 protein. The repertoire includes roughly 380,000 distinct CDR3 sequences, about a sixth of them detected once, and roughly 16% sits in the top ten. Concerning this clonotype: A much larger clone lies one base from this, so it may be a read error.

CDR3 length: 14 amino acids. Germline V gives CDR1 GTSNPN, CDR2 SVGIG (reference sequence). The chain employs TRBV30 and TRBJ2-7, with TRBD2 identical over 11 bases. This clonotype was sampled from a woman aged 40-49 years with Graves' ophthalmopathy. The sample taken for sequencing was blood. The chain's CDR3 is CARSLAGGPGEQYF. CDR3 in DNA: TGTGCCCGGAGTTTAGCGGGAGGGCCTGGTGAGCAGTACTTC.